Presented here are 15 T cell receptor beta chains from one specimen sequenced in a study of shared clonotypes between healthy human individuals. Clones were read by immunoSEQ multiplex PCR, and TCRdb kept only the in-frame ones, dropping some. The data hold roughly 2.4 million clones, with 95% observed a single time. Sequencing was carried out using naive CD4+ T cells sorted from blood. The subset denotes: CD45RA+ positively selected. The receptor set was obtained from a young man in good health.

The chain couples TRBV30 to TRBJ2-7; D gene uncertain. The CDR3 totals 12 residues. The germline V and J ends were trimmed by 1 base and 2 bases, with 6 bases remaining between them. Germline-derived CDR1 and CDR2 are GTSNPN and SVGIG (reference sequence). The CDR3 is CAWSDVPYEQYF. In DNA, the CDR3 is TGTGCCTGGAGTGATGTCCCCTACGAGCAGTACTTC. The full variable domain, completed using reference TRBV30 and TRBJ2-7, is SQTIHQWPATLVQPVGSPLSLECTVEGTSNPNLYWYRQAAGRGLQLLFYSVGIGQISSEVPQNLSASRPQDRQFILSSKKLLLSDSGFYLCAWSDVPYEQYFGPGTRLTVT.

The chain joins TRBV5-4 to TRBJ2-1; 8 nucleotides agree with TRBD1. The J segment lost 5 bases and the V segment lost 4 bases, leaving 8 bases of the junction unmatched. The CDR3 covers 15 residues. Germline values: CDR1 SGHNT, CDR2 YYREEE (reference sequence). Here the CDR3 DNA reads TGTGCCAGCAGCCCTGGACAGGGTCAGCACAATGAGCAGTTCTTC. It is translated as CASSPGQGQHNEQFF.

The CDR3 sequence: CASSFFVANTGELFF. The CDR3 coding sequence is TGTGCCAGCAGCTTTTTTGTAGCGAACACCGGGGAGCTGTTTTTT. J is TRBJ2-2 and V is TRBV7-2; D is undetermined. V lost 3 bases and J lost 0, with 8 bases in between. Germline V gene sequence: CDR1 SGHTA, CDR2 FQGNSA. This CDR3 has 15 residues.

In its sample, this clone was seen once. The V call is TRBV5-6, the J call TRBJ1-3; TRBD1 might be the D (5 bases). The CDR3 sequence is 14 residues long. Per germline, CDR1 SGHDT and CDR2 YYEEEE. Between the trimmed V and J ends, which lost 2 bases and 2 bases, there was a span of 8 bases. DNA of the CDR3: TGTGCCAGCAGCTTCGGAGGGGCTGGAAACACCATATATTTT. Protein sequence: CASSFGGAGNTIYF.

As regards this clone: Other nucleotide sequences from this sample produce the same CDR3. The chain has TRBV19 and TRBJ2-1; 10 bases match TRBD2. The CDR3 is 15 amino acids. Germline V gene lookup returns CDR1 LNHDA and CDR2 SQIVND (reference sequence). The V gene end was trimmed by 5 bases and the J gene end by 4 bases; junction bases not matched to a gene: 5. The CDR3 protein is CASSPRTSGYNEQFF. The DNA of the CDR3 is TGTGCCAGTAGTCCCCGGACTAGCGGATACAATGAGCAGTTCTTC.

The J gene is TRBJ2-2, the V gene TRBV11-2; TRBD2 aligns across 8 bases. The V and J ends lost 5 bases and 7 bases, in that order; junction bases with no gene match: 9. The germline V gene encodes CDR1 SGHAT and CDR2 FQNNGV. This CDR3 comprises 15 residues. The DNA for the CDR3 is TGTGCCAGCAGCCGTAGCGGGGCGGCGGGCGGGGAGCTGTTTTTT. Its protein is CASSRSGAAGGELFF.

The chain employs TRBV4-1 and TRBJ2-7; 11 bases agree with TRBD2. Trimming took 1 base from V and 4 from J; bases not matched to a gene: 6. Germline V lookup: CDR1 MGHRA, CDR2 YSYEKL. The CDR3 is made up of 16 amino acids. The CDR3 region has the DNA TGCGCCAGCAGCCAAGGGCCGGGACTAGCGGTTTACGAGCAGTACTTC. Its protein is CASSQGPGLAVYEQYF.

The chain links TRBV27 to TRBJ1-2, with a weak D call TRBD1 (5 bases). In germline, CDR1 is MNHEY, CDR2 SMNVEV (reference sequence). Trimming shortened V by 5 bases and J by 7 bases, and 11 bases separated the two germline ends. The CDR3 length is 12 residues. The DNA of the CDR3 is TGTGCCAGCAGTGAAAGGGGAGGTGGCTACACCTTC. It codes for CASSERGGGYTF.

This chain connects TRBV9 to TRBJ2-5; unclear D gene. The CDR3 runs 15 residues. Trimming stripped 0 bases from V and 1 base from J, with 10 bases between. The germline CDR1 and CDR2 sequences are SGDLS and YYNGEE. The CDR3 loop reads CASSVVGSPQETQYF. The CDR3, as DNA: TGTGCCAGCAGCGTAGTTGGTAGCCCCCAAGAGACCCAGTACTTC.

The DNA for the CDR3 is TGTGCCAGCAGTTTATCGGCTCCTTCGGGACCCTTCTCCTACGAGCAGTACTTC. Residues: CASSLSAPSGPFSYEQYF. This sequence joins TRBV27 and TRBJ2-7, with D perhaps TRBD1 or TRBD2 (5 bases each). The germline V and J ends were trimmed by 0 bases and 0 bases, with 18 bases remaining between them. CDR1 is MNHEY, CDR2 SMNVEV, per germline (reference sequence). The length of the CDR3 is 18 residues.

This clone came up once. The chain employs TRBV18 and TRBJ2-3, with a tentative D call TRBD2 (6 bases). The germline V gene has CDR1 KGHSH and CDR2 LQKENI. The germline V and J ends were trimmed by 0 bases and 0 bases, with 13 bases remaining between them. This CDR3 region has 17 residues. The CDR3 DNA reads TGTGCCAGCTCACCACCACTAGCTGCTACTAGCACAGATACGCAGTATTTT. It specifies CASSPPLAATSTDTQYF.

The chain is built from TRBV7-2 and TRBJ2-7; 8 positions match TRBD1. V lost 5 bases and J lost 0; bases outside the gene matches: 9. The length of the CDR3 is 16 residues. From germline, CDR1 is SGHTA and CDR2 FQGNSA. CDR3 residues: CASSVDRGLSSYEQYF. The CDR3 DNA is TGTGCCAGCAGCGTCGACAGGGGCTTGAGCTCCTACGAGCAGTACTTC.

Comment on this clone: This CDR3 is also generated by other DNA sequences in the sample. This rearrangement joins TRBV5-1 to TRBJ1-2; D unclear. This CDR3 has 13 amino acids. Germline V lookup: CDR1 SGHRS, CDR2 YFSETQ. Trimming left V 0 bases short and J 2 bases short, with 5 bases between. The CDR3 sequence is CASSLVRNYGYTF. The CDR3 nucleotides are TGCGCCAGCAGCTTGGTCCGGAACTATGGCTACACCTTC.

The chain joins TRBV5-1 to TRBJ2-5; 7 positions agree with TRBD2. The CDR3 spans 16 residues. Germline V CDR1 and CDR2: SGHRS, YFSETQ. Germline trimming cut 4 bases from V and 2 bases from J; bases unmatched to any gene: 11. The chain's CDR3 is CASSLGLASGQETQYF. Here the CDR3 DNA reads TGCGCCAGCAGCCTTGGCTTGGCTAGCGGACAAGAGACCCAGTACTTC. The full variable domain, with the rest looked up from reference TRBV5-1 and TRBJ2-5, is KAGVTQTPRYLIKTRGQQVTLSCSPISGHRSVSWYQQTPGQGLQFLFEYFSETQRNKGNFPGRFSGRQFSNSRSEMNVSTLELGDSALYLCASSLGLASGQETQYFGPGTRLLVL.

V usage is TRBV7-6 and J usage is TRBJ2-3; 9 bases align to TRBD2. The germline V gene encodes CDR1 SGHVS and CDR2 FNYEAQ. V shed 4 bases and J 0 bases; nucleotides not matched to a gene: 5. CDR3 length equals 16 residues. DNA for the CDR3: TGTGCCAGCAGCTCTGGGACTAGCTTGAGCACAGATACGCAGTATTTT. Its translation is CASSSGTSLSTDTQYF.